This T cell receptor (beta chain) originates from a study of T cell repertoires in cytomegalovirus infection. General study findings and limits: HLA-C-restricted CMV clonotypes gave the most frequent clonotype in two of eight donors.

The V gene lost 4 bases and the J gene lost 3 bases, with 9 bases spanning the gap. The CDR3 spans 14 residues. Germline values: CDR1 MGHRA, CDR2 YSYEKL. In regard to this clonotype: What it binds is unknown.

TCRdb re-called the reads through MiXCR, storing one row per CDR3 protein. The sample consists of about a million distinct CDR3 sequences, approximately 31% of them appearing once. This receptor was obtained from a human donor in good health (CMV status not recorded). Some clones in this sample may be carry-over from other donors' samples. The starting material was cultured CD8+ T cells from PBMCs, obtained from culture after CMV antigen stimulation. The rearrangement uses TRBV4-1 and TRBJ1-4, with D unclear. The CDR3, as DNA: TGCGCCAGCAGCCCAATCCCGGCTAATGAAAAACTGTTTTTT. Its protein is CASSPIPANEKLFF.